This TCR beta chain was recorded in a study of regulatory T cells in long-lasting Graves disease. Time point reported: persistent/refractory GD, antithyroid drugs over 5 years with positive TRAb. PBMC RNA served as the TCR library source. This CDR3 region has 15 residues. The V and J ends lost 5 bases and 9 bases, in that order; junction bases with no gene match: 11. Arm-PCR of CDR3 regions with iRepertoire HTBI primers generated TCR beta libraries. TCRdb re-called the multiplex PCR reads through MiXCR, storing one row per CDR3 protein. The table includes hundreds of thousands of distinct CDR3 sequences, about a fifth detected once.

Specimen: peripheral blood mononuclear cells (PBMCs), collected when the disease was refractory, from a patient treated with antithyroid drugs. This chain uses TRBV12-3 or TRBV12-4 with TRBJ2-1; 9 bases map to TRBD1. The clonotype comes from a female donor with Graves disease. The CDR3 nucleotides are TGTGCCAGCAGTCATAGACTCGGGACAGGGAGTGAGCAGTTCTTC. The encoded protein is CASSHRLGTGSEQFF.